The 18 T cell receptor beta chains reported below all come from one sample, sequenced in a study of cytomegalovirus exposure and HLA in healthy donors. PCR was performed using 60 Vbeta and 13 Jbeta primers. Measured with immunoSEQ multiplex PCR; TCRdb has only the in-frame clones, and not every one. The sample records 150,000 to 200,000 clones, around 76% being singletons. The sequenced material came from PBMCs. Receptor source: a man aged 40-55 years in good health and CMV-seropositive.

V and J are TRBV11-2 and TRBJ2-5; TRBD1 aligns across 8 bases. The CDR3 loop spans 17 amino acids. Germline V gives CDR1 SGHAT, CDR2 FQNNGV. The J segment lost 0 bases and the V segment lost 1 base, leaving 7 bases of the junction unmatched. The CDR3 DNA reads TGTGCCAGCAGCTTAGTTCCCCAGGGGGCGAACCAAGAGACCCAGTACTTC. This translates into CASSLVPQGANQETQYF.

The chain couples TRBV7-9 to TRBJ1-3; D is unclear. Germline CDR1 is SEHNR and CDR2 is FQNEAQ (reference sequence). This CDR3 contains 11 residues. The V end lost 5 bases, the J end lost 8 bases, and 7 bases lay between the germline ends. The DNA of the CDR3 is TGTGCCAGCAGCCACGGGGACACCATATATTTT. Encoded protein: CASSHGDTIYF.

The chain links TRBV19 to TRBJ2-2; 9 nucleotides line up with TRBD1. CDR1 and CDR2 from the germline V gene are LNHDA and SQIVND (reference sequence). Unmatched junction bases numbered 10, after V lost 6 bases and J lost 5 bases. This CDR3 region has 16 residues. CDR3 sequence: CASSPIPGQGTGELFF. The CDR3 nucleotides are TGTGCCAGTAGCCCCATTCCGGGACAGGGAACCGGGGAGCTGTTTTTT.

The rearrangement links TRBV7-9 to TRBJ2-7; D not resolved. The CDR3 has 12 amino acids. The V gene's germline CDR1 is SEHNR and CDR2 FQNEAQ (reference sequence). The V end lost 4 bases, the J end lost 3 bases, and 7 bases lay between the germline ends. The CDR3 coding sequence is TGTGCCAGCAGCTCGAACAGCTACGAGCAGTACTTC. Residues: CASSSNSYEQYF.

This clone appeared a single time. At one of its ends the junction is not consistent with the germline gene, which may arise from a read error. V usage is TRBV4-2 and J usage is TRBJ1-6, with D possibly matching TRBD1 (6 bases). CDR3 length equals 14 residues. The V gene's germline CDR1 is LGHNA and CDR2 YNFKEQ. CDR3 loop: CASSRGQNKSPLHF. DNA for the CDR3: TGTGCCAGCAGCCGAGGACAGAATAAGTCACCCCTCCACTTT.

This clone is a singleton in its sample. The chain combines TRBV5-6 with TRBJ2-2, with D possibly TRBD1 on 6 matching bases. V shed 3 bases and J shed 4 bases, with 16 bases lying between them. CDR3 length: 16 amino acids. Germline assignment: CDR1 SGHDT and CDR2 YYEEEE. In nucleotides, the CDR3 is TGTGCCAGCAGCTGGGGGCCCAGCGGTGGCACCGGGGAGCTGTTTTTT. As protein: CASSWGPSGGTGELFF.

The table lists this clone with a few counts. This CDR3 reads CASSSTTDTQYF. CDR3 in DNA: TGTGCCAGCAGCTCTACCACAGATACGCAGTATTTT. The genes are TRBV13 and TRBJ2-3; D is unresolved. The germline gives CDR1 PRHDT, CDR2 FYEKMQ (reference sequence). There are 12 residues in the CDR3. Trimming removed 4 bases at V and 2 bases at J, with 4 bases between.

V usage is TRBV7-2 and J usage is TRBJ2-7, with TRBD2 as a possible D gene (6 bases). The germline V and J ends were trimmed by 5 bases and 0 bases, with 14 bases remaining between them. This CDR3 region has 15 residues. Germline V CDR1 and CDR2: SGHTA, FQGNSA. The CDR3 here is CASSSRGWASYEQYF. In DNA, the CDR3 is TGTGCCAGCAGCAGCCGGGGGTGGGCCTCCTACGAGCAGTACTTC.

The chain joins TRBV7-3 to TRBJ1-2; D is undetermined. CDR1 SGHTA and CDR2 FQGTGA come from the germline V gene. The CDR3 totals 14 residues. With 2 bases removed from V and 10 bases from J, the gap between germline ends came to 17 bases. The DNA of the CDR3 is TGTGCCAGCAGCTTAGGAGGAGAGGCAGATTCCTACACCTTC. The encoded protein is CASSLGGEADSYTF.

The sample holds one count of this clone. This sequence joins TRBV4-2 and TRBJ2-1; tentative D call: TRBD1 (6 bases). Germline V gives CDR1 LGHNA, CDR2 YNFKEQ. CDR3 length: 14 amino acids. V shed 5 bases and J shed 4 bases, with 12 bases lying between them. CDR3 residues: CASSRTQGYNEQFF. CDR3 sequence (DNA): TGTGCCAGCAGCAGAACACAGGGATACAATGAGCAGTTCTTC.

V usage is TRBV7-2 and J usage is TRBJ2-7, with 7 bases lining up with TRBD1. The V gene end was trimmed by 7 bases and the J gene end by 2 bases; junction bases not matched to a gene: 8. The CDR3 covers 14 residues. Germline V CDR1 and CDR2: SGHTA, FQGNSA. CDR3 sequence reads: CASTRTGQAYEQYF. For the CDR3, the DNA is TGTGCCAGCACCCGAACCGGACAGGCCTACGAGCAGTACTTC. Based on the CDR3 plus reference TRBV7-2 and TRBJ2-7, the full variable domain is GAGVSQSPSNKVTEKGKDVELRCDPISGHTALYWYRQSLGQGLEFLIYFQGNSAPDKSGLPSDRFSAERTGGSVSTLTIQRTQQEDSAVYLCASTRTGQAYEQYFGPGTRLTVT.

The chain couples TRBV7-9 to TRBJ1-2; D remains ambiguous. The CDR3 consists of 14 residues. Germline assignment: CDR1 SEHNR and CDR2 FQNEAQ (reference sequence). With 1 base removed from V and 2 bases from J, the gap between germline ends came to 8 bases. The CDR3 DNA follows: TGTGCCAGCAGCTTAGAGACACCGAACTATGGCTACACCTTC. This encodes CASSLETPNYGYTF. The complete variable domain, with remaining parts taken from reference TRBV7-9 and TRBJ1-2, reads DTGVSQNPRHKITKRGQNVTFRCDPISEHNRLYWYRQTLGQGPEFLTYFQNEAQLEKSRLLSDRFSAERPKGSFSTLEIQRTEQGDSAMYLCASSLETPNYGYTFGSGTRLTVV.

The rearrangement links TRBV27 to TRBJ2-2; 16 bases agree with TRBD2. The CDR3 spans 16 residues. Trimming took 4 bases from V and 7 from J; bases not matched to a gene: 3. CDR1 is MNHEY, CDR2 SMNVEV, per germline (reference sequence). CDR3 residues: CASSSGLAGGLGELFF. Here the CDR3 DNA reads TGTGCCAGCAGTTCGGGACTAGCGGGGGGGCTCGGGGAGCTGTTTTTT.

The table lists this clone with a count of one. This clone may be a read error of a much larger clone one base away. This chain uses TRBV9 with TRBJ1-1, with a weak D call TRBD1 (5 bases). V lost 2 bases and J 1 base, leaving 6 bases between the germline ends. In germline, CDR1 is SGDLS, CDR2 YYNGEE. The CDR3 has 13 amino acids. The CDR3 spells CASSVDTNTEAFF. The CDR3 DNA reads as TGTGCCAGCAGCGTGGACACGAACACTGAAGCTTTCTTT.

The rearrangement links TRBV6-6 to TRBJ1-2, with TRBD1 as a possible D gene (5 bases). This CDR3 is built from 16 residues. Trimming cost V 7 bases and J 3 bases, with 21 bases left between them. The germline gives CDR1 MNHNY, CDR2 SVGAGI (reference sequence). CDR3 bases: TGTGCCAGCATCCCATCGGGGGGAGGGTTTGACTATGGCTACACCTTC. Its translation: CASIPSGGGFDYGYTF.

The chain uses TRBV4-3 and TRBJ2-7; tentative D call: TRBD2 (6 bases). The V end lost 1 base, the J end lost 2 bases, and 12 bases lay between the germline ends. This CDR3 comprises 15 residues. The germline V gene has CDR1 LGHNA and CDR2 YSLEER. CDR3 DNA: TGCGCCAGCAGCCAAGCGGGGAGGACTCCCTACGAGCAGTACTTC. Translating gives CASSQAGRTPYEQYF.

Concerning this clone: Other DNA sequences in this specimen translate into the identical CDR3. This rearrangement joins TRBV29-1 to TRBJ1-1; TRBD1 is a possible D gene (6 bases). The CDR3 is 13 residues long. V shed 0 bases and J shed 9 bases, with 14 bases lying between them. Germline V gene lookup returns CDR1 SQVTM and CDR2 ANQGSEA. The CDR3 sequence is CSVEDQGSGKAFF. In nucleotides, the CDR3 is TGCAGCGTTGAAGACCAGGGGTCCGGCAAAGCTTTCTTT.

V usage is TRBV11-2 and J usage is TRBJ2-7; 7 nucleotides agree with TRBD2. Germline V lookup: CDR1 SGHAT, CDR2 FQNNGV. CDR3 size: 15 residues. The V gene end was trimmed by 0 bases and the J gene end by 2 bases; junction bases not matched to a gene: 4. CDR3 region: CASSLDGGGPYEQYF. The CDR3 DNA is TGTGCCAGCAGCTTAGATGGGGGGGGTCCCTACGAGCAGTACTTC.